This passage covers 5 T cell receptor beta chains from one sample sequenced in a study of PD-L1 blockade in urothelial cancer. Measured with immunoSEQ multiplex PCR; TCRdb has only the in-frame clones, and not every one. The sample has 1,500 to 2,000 clones, 33% seen once. Specimen: tumor tissue, collected before atezolizumab (anti-PD-L1) treatment. Receptors originate from a man aged 55 to 70 with urothelial cancer.

This chain uses TRBV28 with TRBJ1-5; D might be TRBD1 (6 bases). V lost 8 bases, J lost 5 bases, and 16 bases lay in between. The CDR3 extends over 14 amino acids. Germline assignment: CDR1 MDHEN and CDR2 SYDVKM. For the CDR3, the DNA is TGTGCCAGCGCACTACCGGACAGATATCAGCCCCAGCATTTT. Encoded protein: CASALPDRYQPQHF.

In this sample, this clone turned up once. The V gene is TRBV10-1, the J gene TRBJ2-3; D unclear. The CDR3 sequence is 14 residues long. The V and J ends lost 6 bases and 6 bases respectively, with 16 bases between them. The germline gives CDR1 WNHNN, CDR2 SYGVQD (reference sequence). The CDR3 region is CASSPLLGKDTQYF. The CDR3 DNA reads TGCGCCAGCAGCCCCCTCCTGGGCAAGGATACGCAGTATTTT.

This clone is labeled medium-sized. V usage is TRBV23-1 and J usage is TRBJ2-5; D is unresolved. TRBV23-1 is assigned to the ORF class and has an uncertain function. The CDR3 is made up of 15 amino acids. V gave up 6 bases and J gave up 6 bases, with 20 bases separating them. This chain's CDR3 is CASSQDQWGRKTQYF. The CDR3 coding sequence is TGCGCCAGCAGCCAAGATCAGTGGGGTCGGAAGACCCAGTACTTC.

This rearrangement joins TRBV19 to TRBJ1-1, with D maybe TRBD1 (5 bases). Deletions cut 3 bases from V and 4 bases from J, with 12 bases between. This CDR3 contains 14 residues. CDR1 is LNHDA and CDR2 is SQIVND in the germline V gene (reference sequence). The CDR3 region has the DNA TGTGCCAGTAGTATCGGCATTGGGGGCACTGAAGCTTTCTTT. As protein: CASSIGIGGTEAFF.

There are a few counts of this clone. The CDR3 DNA reads TGTGCCAGCAGCGTAGGCGGCGGGGGTTCCTACAATGAGCAGTTCTTC. This encodes CASSVGGGGSYNEQFF. V and J are TRBV9 and TRBJ2-1; 7 nucleotides align to TRBD2. The germline gives CDR1 SGDLS, CDR2 YYNGEE. The CDR3 totals 16 residues. Trimming removed 0 bases from V and 1 base from J; junction bases left unmatched: 4.